This T cell receptor beta chain was profiled in a study of T cell clonality in common variable immunodeficiency (dated by TCRdb to about 2015). CDR1 KGHSH and CDR2 LQKENI are derived from the germline V gene. Deletion took 1 base off V and 1 base off J, with a span of 7 bases between the germline ends. CDR3 length: 14 amino acids, cysteine to phenylalanine. Shown are 33 bases from within the CDR3, in frame from base 1. The full study reports these points: Even though DNA input was the same, control samples had an average of about 80,000 unique sequences each, compared with 25,000 to 35,000 in CVID samples. Reportedly, TCRbeta sequences from CVID had fewer deletions and N-nucleotide insertions, and highly modified clones with 13 or more V deletions were absent from CVID. Fewer TCRbeta clones were shared among CVID subjects than among healthy controls (p < 0.0001). Differences among patients in the CVID cohort limited the correlations between repertoire features and clinical complications. According to the authors, figuring out what caused the increased clonality in CVID would require sequencing the repertoires of T cell subpopulations. TCRbeta clonality was higher in CVID subjects than in healthy controls (t-test p = 0.018), and the increase was most characteristic of about a third of subjects.

Equivalent amounts of genomic DNA from CVID and control samples were used as sequencing input. For every sample, a 60 bp segment covering the rearranged TCRbeta CDR3 region was amplified and then sequenced. The immunoSEQ assay, a bias-corrected multiplex PCR combined with high-throughput sequencing, was used for TCRbeta amplification. The authors' pipeline ran thus. Each unique nucleotide sequence was treated as a clone and annotated with V, D and J genes, copy number and frequency. Sequences were labeled productive if in frame, and non-productive if out of frame or containing stop codons. As previously described, clonality was calculated on the basis of Shannon's entropy. The predicted amino acid sequences of productive clones were used to derive mean CDR3 Kyte-Doolittle hydropathy. Using the R hclust function, scaled V gene usage was clustered hierarchically with Manhattan distance and complete linkage. Sharing of clones by CDR3 amino acid sequence was evaluated by resampling 12 repertoires per group over 100 rounds. The repertoires were searched for about 70 published EBV-specific and approximately 250 published CMV-specific TCRbeta sequences. A couple of CVID samples that yielded fewer than 10,000 sequences were excluded from the analysis, so approximately 40 CVID repertoires were retained. Imported from immuneACCESS, the table was reduced by TCRdb to in-frame sequences with V and J called. These copies leave out some clones; in studies compared against another copy, an unresolved V gene accounts for under half, and the cause of the remainder is not known. V and J calls and clone size are given by that table; D and trimming were obtained from the DNA. The table records about 52,000 clones for this sample, and not one of them appears only once. About 2% of the sample is in the top ten clones.

This clone was seen more than once but under ten times. The target of this receptor is not known. The observed sequence ends 3 residues before the CDR3 terminus, with the missing tail filled in from the germline J gene. Most CVID patients and most healthy controls were of Caucasian heritage. Heparinized peripheral whole blood samples of about 4.5 to 8.5 ml were obtained from each donor. TCRbeta CDR3 repertoires were sequenced from genomic DNA of adults with common variable immune deficiency (CVID) and healthy adult controls. A total of around 22 healthy adult volunteers (approximately 12 female and approximately ten male; age range 23 to 66 years, mean age approximately 34) were included in the control group. To isolate peripheral blood mononuclear cells, diluted blood was subjected to density centrifugation over Hypaque 1077 or Ficoll-Paque. Genomic DNA was obtained from unsorted mononuclear cells through either Qiagen column purification or a centrifugation-based method.

Sequencing used peripheral blood mononuclear cells. The V and J segments used are TRBV18 and TRBJ1-1; matching of 6 bases hints at TRBD1 as the D gene. This TCR was recovered from a person between 18 and 70 years old in good health. The part of the CDR3 DNA that was read is TGTGCCAGCTCACCACAGGGGGAGAACACTGAA. Its translation is CASSPQGENTE. In full, the CDR3 reads CASSPQGENTEAFF.